Below, one T cell receptor beta chain is given with its context. This sample was included in a study of PD-L1 blockade in urothelial cancer. Trimming cost V 4 bases and J 3 bases; bases outside gene matches: 7. CDR1 WNHNN and CDR2 SYGVQD come from the germline V gene (reference sequence). This CDR3 has 15 residues. Spiking of synthetic TCR analog templates was performed in each PCR. Measured with immunoSEQ multiplex PCR; TCRdb has only the in-frame clones, and not every one. The sample lists about 52,000 clones, roughly four fifths occurring once. As to time point: pretreatment peripheral blood. Anywhere from 1 to 8 samples came from each patient, spanning pretreatment and on-treatment.

The sequencing here drew on PBMCs, taken around atezolizumab (anti-PD-L1) treatment. This receptor was identified in a man aged 70 or older with urothelial cancer. V usage is TRBV10-1 and J usage is TRBJ2-5; 8 bases fit TRBD1. The CDR3 sequence is CASSAFVDREETQYF. The CDR3 region has the DNA TGCGCCAGCAGTGCCTTTGTGGACAGGGAAGAGACCCAGTACTTC.